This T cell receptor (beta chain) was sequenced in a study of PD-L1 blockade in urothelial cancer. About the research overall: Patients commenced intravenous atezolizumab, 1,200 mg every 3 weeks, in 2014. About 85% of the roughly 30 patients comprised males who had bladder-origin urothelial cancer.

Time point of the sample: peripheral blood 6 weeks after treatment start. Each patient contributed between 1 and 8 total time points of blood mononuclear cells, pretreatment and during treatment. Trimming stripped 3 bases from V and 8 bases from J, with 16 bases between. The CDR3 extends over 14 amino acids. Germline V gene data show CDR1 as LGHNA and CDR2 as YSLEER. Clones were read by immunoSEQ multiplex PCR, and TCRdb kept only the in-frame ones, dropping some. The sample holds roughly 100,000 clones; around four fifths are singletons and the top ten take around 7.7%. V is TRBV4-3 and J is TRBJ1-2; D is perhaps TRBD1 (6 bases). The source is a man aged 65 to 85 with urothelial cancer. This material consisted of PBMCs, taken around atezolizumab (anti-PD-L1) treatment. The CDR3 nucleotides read TGCGCCAGCAGCCAGGGTACAGGGTGGGGCGGCTACACCTTC. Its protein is CASSQGTGWGGYTF.